These 2 T cell receptor beta chains came from one sample sequenced in a study of PD-L1 blockade in urothelial cancer. Sequencing used immunoSEQ multiplex PCR; TCRdb keeps in-frame clones, though not all of them. The data show 20,000 to 30,000 clones, with approximately 86% seen just once and about 33% held by the top ten. The sample here was PBMCs, taken around atezolizumab (anti-PD-L1) treatment. These receptors were collected from a man between 60 and 75 years old with urothelial cancer.

J is TRBJ1-2 and V is TRBV5-1; no definite D call. CDR1 is SGHRS, CDR2 YFSETQ, per germline. Between the trimmed V and J ends, which lost 0 bases and 4 bases, there was a span of 7 bases. The CDR3 length is 13 residues. As DNA, the CDR3 is TGCGCCAGCAGCTTGGGGCACAGCTATGGCTACACCTTC. This sequence encodes CASSLGHSYGYTF.

Only one count was recorded for this clone. The chain carries TRBV19 and TRBJ1-6; D perhaps matches TRBD1 (5 bases). Germline CDR1 reads LNHDA; CDR2 reads SQIVND (reference sequence). The ends were cut back, 1 base at V and 3 bases at J, with 10 bases in the middle. The CDR3 runs to 16 residues. The CDR3 coding sequence is TGTGCCAGTAGTATAGGTGGAGGGGTCTATAATTCACCCCTCCACTTT. This encodes CASSIGGGVYNSPLHF.